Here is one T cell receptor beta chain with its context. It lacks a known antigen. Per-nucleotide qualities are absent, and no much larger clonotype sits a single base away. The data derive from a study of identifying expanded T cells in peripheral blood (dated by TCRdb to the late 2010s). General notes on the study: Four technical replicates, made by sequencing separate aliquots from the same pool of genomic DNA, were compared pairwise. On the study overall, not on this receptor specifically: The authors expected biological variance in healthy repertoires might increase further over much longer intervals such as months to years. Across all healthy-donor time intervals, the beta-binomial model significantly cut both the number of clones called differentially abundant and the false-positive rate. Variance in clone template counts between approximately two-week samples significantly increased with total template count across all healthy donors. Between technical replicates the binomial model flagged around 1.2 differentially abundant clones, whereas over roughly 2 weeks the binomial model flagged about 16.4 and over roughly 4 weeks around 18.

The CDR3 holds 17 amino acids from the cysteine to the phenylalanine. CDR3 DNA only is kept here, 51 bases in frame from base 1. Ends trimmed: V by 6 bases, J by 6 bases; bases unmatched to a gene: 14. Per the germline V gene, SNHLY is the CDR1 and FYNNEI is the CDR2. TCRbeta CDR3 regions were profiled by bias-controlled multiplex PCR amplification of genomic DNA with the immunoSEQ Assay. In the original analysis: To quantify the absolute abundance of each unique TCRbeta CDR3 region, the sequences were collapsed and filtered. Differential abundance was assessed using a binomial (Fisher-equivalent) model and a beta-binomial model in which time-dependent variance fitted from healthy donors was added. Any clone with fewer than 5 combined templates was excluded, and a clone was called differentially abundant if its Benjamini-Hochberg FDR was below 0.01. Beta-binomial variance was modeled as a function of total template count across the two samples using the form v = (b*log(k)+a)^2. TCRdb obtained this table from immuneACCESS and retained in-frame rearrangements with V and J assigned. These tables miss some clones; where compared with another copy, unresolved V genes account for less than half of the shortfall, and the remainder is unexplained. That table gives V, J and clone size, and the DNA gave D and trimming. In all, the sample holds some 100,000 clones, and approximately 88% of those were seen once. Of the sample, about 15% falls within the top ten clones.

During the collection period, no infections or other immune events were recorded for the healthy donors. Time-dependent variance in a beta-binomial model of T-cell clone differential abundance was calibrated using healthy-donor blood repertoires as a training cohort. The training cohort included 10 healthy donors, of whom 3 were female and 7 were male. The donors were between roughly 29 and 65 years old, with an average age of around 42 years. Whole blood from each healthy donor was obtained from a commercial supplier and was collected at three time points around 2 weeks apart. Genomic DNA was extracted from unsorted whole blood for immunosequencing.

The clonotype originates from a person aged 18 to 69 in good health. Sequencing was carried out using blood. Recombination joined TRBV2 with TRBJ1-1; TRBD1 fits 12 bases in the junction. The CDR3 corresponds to CASSNPGQGARKAEAFF. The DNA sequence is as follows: TGTGCCAGCAGCAACCCGGGACAGGGGGCTAGGAAGGCTGAAGCTTTCTTT.